Below are 23 T cell receptor beta chains sequenced from a single sample in a study of response to subunit inactivated influenza vaccine (dated by TCRdb to 2016 to 2018). Libraries were made using RT-PCR. The sequencing machine was an Illumina HiSeq 2500. In-frame beta chains were kept once TCRdb had trimmed the public reads at Q25 with fastp and called clones with MiXCR. Rows matching on CDR3 protein sequence are summarized as one entry with the most common DNA and genes. The table for this sample lists around 170,000 distinct CDR3 sequences; around 10% of them were counted only once. The ten largest account for about 40% of the sample. The specimen was CD8+ T cells sorted from PBMCs, collected roughly 24 months after vaccination. These receptor sequences come from a man aged 45-69 years who received an inactivated influenza vaccine. Donor details come from another sample of the same person, matched by shared clones.

The sample holds a few counts of this clonotype. The chain links TRBV5-6 to TRBJ2-1, with D uncertain. There are 12 residues in the CDR3. CDR1 and CDR2 (germline): SGHDT, YYEEEE. V gave up 2 bases and J gave up 7 bases, with 7 bases separating them. The CDR3 region is CASSLGKNEQFF. CDR3 sequence (DNA): TGTGCCAGCAGCTTAGGGAAGAATGAGCAGTTCTTC.

This clonotype was observed a handful of times. This chain links TRBV9 with TRBJ2-7; no clear D gene. Per germline, CDR1 SGDLS and CDR2 YYNGEE. Deletions cut 4 bases from V and 6 bases from J, with 11 bases between. This CDR3 contains 12 residues. The CDR3 loop reads CASSPGSGEQYF. The CDR3 DNA is TGTGCCAGCAGCCCCGGCTCGGGCGAGCAGTACTTC.

This clonotype was observed a few times. The chain recombines TRBV7-2 with TRBJ1-1; TRBD1 is a possible D gene (5 bases). This CDR3 has 13 residues. Germline CDR1 reads SGHTA; CDR2 reads FQGNSA. Trimming took off 6 bases at V and 4 bases at J, with 12 bases between the two ends. The CDR3 region is CASSPWGGTEAFF. The CDR3 DNA follows: TGTGCCAGCAGTCCCTGGGGGGGCACTGAAGCTTTCTTT. The full variable domain, completed using reference TRBV7-2 and TRBJ1-1, is GAGVSQSPSNKVTEKGKDVELRCDPISGHTALYWYRQSLGQGLEFLIYFQGNSAPDKSGLPSDRFSAERTGGSVSTLTIQRTQQEDSAVYLCASSPWGGTEAFFGQGTRLTVV.

This clonotype was found a few times. The chain has TRBV5-6 and TRBJ2-4; the D call may be TRBD1 or TRBD2 (5 bases each). Germline CDR1 is SGHDT and CDR2 is YYEEEE. Trimming took 0 bases from V and 0 from J, leaving 7 bases between them. The CDR3 is 15 residues long. In DNA form, the CDR3 reads TGTGCCAGCAGCTTGGGGGACGGAGCCAAAAACATTCAGTACTTC. Protein: CASSLGDGAKNIQYF.

This clonotype was detected ten times or more. The J gene is TRBJ1-5, the V gene TRBV15, with 7 bases lining up with TRBD1. Trimming took 5 bases from V and 1 from J; bases not matched to a gene: 5. CDR1 LNHNV and CDR2 YYDKDF come from the germline V gene (reference sequence). CDR3 size: 15 residues. The CDR3 region has the DNA TGTGCCACCAGCCACGGAGGGGGCAGCAATCAGCCCCAGCATTTT. Protein sequence: CATSHGGGSNQPQHF.

The CDR3 spells CASSLGQDPREQYF. CDR3 sequence (DNA): TGTGCCAGCAGTTTGGGACAGGACCCTAGGGAGCAGTACTTC. The rearrangement uses TRBV12-3 or TRBV12-4 and TRBJ2-7, with TRBD1 matching 8 bases. The CDR3 sequence is 14 residues long. Unmatched junction bases numbered 8, after V lost 3 bases and J lost 7 bases.

This clonotype turned up a few times. This sequence joins TRBV28 and TRBJ2-7; TRBD2 agrees at 7 bases. J lost 10 bases, V lost 5 bases, and 8 bases had no gene match. The germline V gene has CDR1 MDHEN and CDR2 SYDVKM. The CDR3 has 12 residues. CDR3: CASSTGLGSQYF. CDR3 nucleotide sequence: TGTGCCAGCAGTACAGGACTAGGATCCCAGTACTTC.

The V gene is TRBV7-8, the J gene TRBJ2-1, with 15 nucleotides matching TRBD2. Germline V gives CDR1 SGHVS, CDR2 FQNEAQ. The CDR3 loop spans 15 amino acids. Unmatched junction bases numbered 3, after V lost 4 bases and J lost 8 bases. Here the CDR3 reads CASSSGLAGGHEQFF. The CDR3 nucleotides read TGTGCCAGCAGCTCGGGACTAGCGGGAGGCCATGAGCAGTTCTTC.

This clonotype has a count of ten or more. This chain connects TRBV20-1 to TRBJ2-7; TRBD2 agrees at 11 bases. Germline CDR1 is DFQATT and CDR2 is SNEGSKA (reference sequence). This CDR3 has 14 amino acids. The V and J ends lost 6 bases and 6 bases, in that order; junction bases with no gene match: 10. The CDR3 nucleotides read TGCAGTGCCCCAGAGTTAGCGGGAGGGCCCGAGCAGTACTTC. Amino acid sequence: CSAPELAGGPEQYF.

This clonotype was seen a handful of times. V usage is TRBV28 and J usage is TRBJ2-3; D is unclear. Looked up from germline, CDR1 is MDHEN and CDR2 is SYDVKM. With 3 bases removed from V and 10 bases from J, the gap between germline ends came to 14 bases. This CDR3 spans 13 amino acids. CDR3 region: CASSFLSKNAQYF. CDR3 in DNA: TGTGCCAGCAGTTTTTTGTCGAAGAACGCGCAGTATTTT.

V gene TRBV12-3 or TRBV12-4 combines with J gene TRBJ2-5; the match to TRBD2 covers 14 bases. V dropped 6 bases and J dropped 4; count of bases not matched to a gene: 4. This CDR3 region has 15 residues. The CDR3 loop is CASRGGLAGGETQYF. CDR3 DNA: TGTGCCAGCAGAGGAGGACTAGCGGGGGGAGAGACCCAGTACTTC.

This clonotype was observed at least ten times. The chain joins TRBV7-9 to TRBJ1-1; D remains ambiguous. The germline gives CDR1 SEHNR, CDR2 FQNEAQ (reference sequence). The CDR3 consists of 12 residues. V shed 7 bases and J shed 1 base, with 7 bases lying between them. CDR3 region: CASTSGNTEAFF. The CDR3 DNA reads TGTGCCAGCACCTCTGGGAACACTGAAGCTTTCTTT.

This chain uses TRBV5-1 with TRBJ2-2; the D is unclear. The germline gives CDR1 SGHRS, CDR2 YFSETQ. The CDR3 extends over 12 amino acids. V was cut by 5 bases and J by 5 bases, with 7 bases left in between. CDR3 amino acids: CASRRVTGELFF. CDR3 in DNA: TGCGCCAGCAGAAGGGTAACCGGGGAGCTGTTTTTT.

This sequence joins TRBV7-9 and TRBJ2-1, with 8 bases aligning to TRBD2. This CDR3 contains 16 residues. CDR1 is SEHNR, CDR2 FQNEAQ, per germline (reference sequence). V lost 5 bases to trimming and J lost 5 bases; unmatched junction nucleotides: 11. In DNA form, the CDR3 reads TGTGCCAGCAGCCGTCGGGAGGGAGGGCTTAACAATGAGCAGTTCTTC. It is translated as CASSRREGGLNNEQFF.

This clonotype was picked up a small number of times. The genes are TRBV4-3 and TRBJ1-5; D is unclear. In germline, CDR1 is LGHNA, CDR2 YSLEER. Trimming removed 0 bases at V and 4 bases at J, with 7 bases between. There are 14 residues in the CDR3. CDR3 sequence reads: CASSQDDRNQPQHF. The CDR3 nucleotides read TGCGCCAGCAGCCAAGACGACCGAAATCAGCCCCAGCATTTT.

This clonotype was picked up a small number of times. The chain recombines TRBV6-1 with TRBJ2-1, with a tentative D call TRBD2 (6 bases). Trimming stripped 10 bases from V and 0 bases from J, with 16 bases between. The CDR3 runs 15 residues. Looked up from germline, CDR1 is MNHNS and CDR2 is SASEGT. The CDR3 region is CATRFSGSSYNEQFF. Written as DNA, the CDR3 is TGTGCCACAAGGTTTAGCGGAAGCTCCTACAATGAGCAGTTCTTC.

This clonotype was detected ten times or more. The V and J genes are TRBV12-3 or TRBV12-4 and TRBJ2-5, with D perhaps assigned TRBD1 or TRBD2 (5 bases each). CDR3 length: 12 residues. V was shortened by 4 bases and J by 2 bases, with 5 bases between the two germline ends. CDR3 amino acids: CASSWGQETQYF. The CDR3 nucleotides read TGTGCCAGCAGTTGGGGGCAAGAGACCCAGTACTTC.

The genes are TRBV4-3 and TRBJ1-2, with 9 bases fitting TRBD1. The V and J ends lost 3 bases and 8 bases, in that order; junction bases with no gene match: 13. The CDR3 extends over 16 amino acids. Looked up from germline, CDR1 is LGHNA and CDR2 is YSLEER. For the CDR3, the DNA is TGCGCCAGCAGCCAGTCCCGGGACAGGGCAATTCTGGGCTACACCTTC. Translated, it gives CASSQSRDRAILGYTF.

The chain employs TRBV7-8 and TRBJ2-7; D perhaps matches TRBD1 (6 bases). V shed 1 base and J shed 5 bases, with 12 bases lying between them. CDR1 SGHVS and CDR2 FQNEAQ come from the germline V gene. The CDR3 length is 14 residues. CDR3 DNA sequence: TGTGCCAGCAGCTTAGGGGGGCTCGGTAACGAGCAGTACTTC. Amino acids: CASSLGGLGNEQYF.

This clonotype has just a few counts. The V call is TRBV20-1, the J call TRBJ2-2, with D perhaps matching TRBD1 (6 bases). Between the trimmed V and J ends, which lost 0 bases and 4 bases, there was a span of 12 bases. Germline V gene sequence: CDR1 DFQATT, CDR2 SNEGSKA (reference sequence). The length of the CDR3 is 15 residues. The CDR3 bases are TGCAGTGCTAGAGATCTTGCCAGGGGCACCGGGGAGCTGTTTTTT. Its translation: CSARDLARGTGELFF.

The V and J genes are TRBV11-2 and TRBJ1-1, with D perhaps matching TRBD1 (6 bases). V was clipped by 0 bases and J by 1 base, with 15 bases between them. Germline V gene lookup returns CDR1 SGHAT and CDR2 FQNNGV. The CDR3 has 17 amino acids. The CDR3 region has the DNA TGTGCCAGCAGCTTAGATTCCCCCGGACAGCCGAACACTGAAGCTTTCTTT. Residues: CASSLDSPGQPNTEAFF.

Ten or more counts support this clonotype. The J gene is TRBJ2-3, the V gene TRBV21-1. TRBV21-1 is tagged as a pseudogene. The CDR3 sequence is 15 residues long. In DNA, the CDR3 is TGTGCCAGCAGCAAAGTCGGGCTTAGCACAGATACGCAGTATTTT. Translating it yields CASSKVGLSTDTQYF.

This clonotype was seen ten or more times. The V call is TRBV20-1, the J call TRBJ1-1; the D is unclear. Between the trimmed V and J ends, which lost 8 bases and 4 bases, there was a span of 8 bases. The CDR3 is made up of 10 amino acids. Germline V gene lookup returns CDR1 DFQATT and CDR2 SNEGSKA (reference sequence). The DNA for the CDR3 is TGCAGTTTTAGACGCACTGAAGCTTTCTTT. Translated: CSFRRTEAFF.